These 20 T cell receptor beta chains share one sample of origin, sequenced in a study of T cell changes during pregnancy in multiple sclerosis. Sequencing was performed with immunoSEQ multiplex PCR; in TCRdb, only in-frame clones are kept and a portion is missing. The data show some 46,000 clones, roughly 92% seen once. The sequencing used CD4+ T cells from peripheral blood mononuclear cells, collected after pregnancy. These receptors were taken from a female donor with multiple sclerosis, enrolled in a pregnancy study.

The chain uses TRBV11-3 and TRBJ2-1, with TRBD2 matching 12 bases. The CDR3 runs to 15 residues. The trim removed 4 bases at V and 3 bases at J, leaving 1 base unmatched. CDR1 and CDR2 from the germline V gene are SGHNT and YENEEA. The CDR3 nucleotides read TGTGCCAGCAGCTCGGGACTAGCGGGCTACAATGAGCAGTTCTTC. This codes for CASSSGLAGYNEQFF.

The chain links TRBV9 to TRBJ1-2, with D perhaps TRBD1 (5 bases). CDR1 is SGDLS and CDR2 is YYNGEE in the germline V gene. The CDR3 has 11 amino acids. The V gene lost 4 bases and the J gene lost 9 bases, with 10 bases spanning the gap. CDR3 loop: CASSLRDSYTF. The CDR3 region has the DNA TGTGCCAGCAGCCTCAGGGATAGCTACACCTTC.

CDR3 amino acids: CSAQGTQYF. The CDR3, as DNA: TGCAGTGCTCAGGGGACCCAGTACTTC. This chain uses TRBV20-1 with TRBJ2-5, with a possible D match to TRBD1 (5 bases). V lost 5 bases to trimming and J lost 7 bases, with 5 bases between them. Germline CDR1 and CDR2: DFQATT and SNEGSKA (reference sequence). The CDR3 loop spans 9 amino acids.

CDR3 sequence: CASSLTRGTDTQYF. The DNA of the CDR3 is TGTGCCAGCAGCTTAACCAGGGGCACAGATACGCAGTATTTT. The rearrangement joins TRBV7-3 to TRBJ2-3; perhaps TRBD1 as D (5 bases). Germline loops: CDR1 SGHTA, CDR2 FQGTGA. V shed 0 bases and J shed 1 base, with 5 bases lying between them. The CDR3 loop spans 14 amino acids.

The CDR3 DNA reads TGCGCCAGCAGCTTGGGACAGCAGAACACTGAAGCTTTCTTT. Amino acids: CASSLGQQNTEAFF. The rearrangement links TRBV5-1 to TRBJ1-1, with D perhaps TRBD1 (5 bases). V was shortened by 0 bases and J by 1 base, with 7 bases between the two germline ends. From germline, CDR1 is SGHRS and CDR2 YFSETQ. The CDR3 extends over 14 amino acids.

The chain is built from TRBV6-5 and TRBJ2-3; possibly TRBD2 for D (7 bases). The CDR3 covers 15 residues. Deletions cut 6 bases from V and 0 bases from J, with 13 bases between. The V gene's germline CDR1 is MNHEY and CDR2 SVGAGI. CDR3 in DNA: TGTGCCAGCAGGGGGAGGGGGGCTAGCACAGATACGCAGTATTTT. Amino acid sequence: CASRGRGASTDTQYF.

The chain is built from TRBV7-9 and TRBJ2-1, with 8 bases identical to TRBD2. This CDR3 contains 14 residues. Germline trimming cut 1 base from V and 5 bases from J; bases unmatched to any gene: 1. CDR1 is SEHNR, CDR2 FQNEAQ, per germline (reference sequence). The CDR3 DNA sequence: TGTGCCAGCAGCTTAGAGCGGGGGAACAATGAGCAGTTCTTC. This translates into CASSLERGNNEQFF.

V is TRBV4-1 and J is TRBJ1-1; D unclear. V was pared by 1 base and J by 6 bases, with 15 bases between. This CDR3 spans 15 amino acids. Germline V CDR1 and CDR2: MGHRA, YSYEKL. The CDR3 nucleotides are TGCGCCAGCAGCCAAGGCGGGGTCCGAAACGCTGAAGCTTTCTTT. Translated, it gives CASSQGGVRNAEAFF.

Details on this clone: The junction departs from germline at one end; a sequencing error may be responsible. The chain has TRBV5-4 and TRBJ2-7; 8 bases align to TRBD1. CDR1 and CDR2 (germline): SGHNT, YYREEE (reference sequence). The length of the CDR3 is 15 residues. For the CDR3, the DNA is TGTGCCAGCAGCCTGAACCGGGACAGGACCTACGGGCAGTACTTC. This encodes CASSLNRDRTYGQYF.

The chain uses TRBV30 and TRBJ2-1; tentative D call: TRBD1 (6 bases). This CDR3 contains 14 residues. Trimming removed 3 bases from V and 0 bases from J, with 9 bases in between. Germline V gives CDR1 GTSNPN, CDR2 SVGIG (reference sequence). CDR3 DNA: TGTGCCTGGAGCCGGACAGACTCCTACAATGAGCAGTTCTTC. Its protein is CAWSRTDSYNEQFF.

The chain joins TRBV7-7 to TRBJ2-2; 10 positions agree with TRBD1. The J segment lost 0 bases and the V segment lost 3 bases, leaving 10 bases of the junction unmatched. Germline CDR1 and CDR2: SSHAT and FNYEAQ (reference sequence). The CDR3 is 19 residues long. CDR3 region: CASSFPGGTGVSNTGELFF. DNA of the CDR3: TGTGCCAGCAGCTTCCCGGGGGGGACAGGGGTATCGAACACCGGGGAGCTGTTTTTT.

The V call is TRBV7-6, the J call TRBJ1-1; D gene unclear. V shed 1 base and J shed 5 bases, with 11 bases lying between them. The germline gives CDR1 SGHVS, CDR2 FNYEAQ. CDR3 size: 14 residues. The CDR3 coding sequence is TGTGCCAGCAGCTTAGTTGAGGGCCGGACTGAAGCTTTCTTT. Translating it yields CASSLVEGRTEAFF.

The chain links TRBV28 to TRBJ1-5; D uncertain. V lost 6 bases, J lost 0 bases, and 12 bases lay in between. Per germline, CDR1 MDHEN and CDR2 SYDVKM. The CDR3 extends over 15 amino acids. The CDR3 sequence: CASRSFTYSNQPQHF. The CDR3 DNA reads TGTGCCAGCAGAAGTTTTACTTATAGCAATCAGCCCCAGCATTTT.

V gene TRBV2 combines with J gene TRBJ1-2; 7 positions agree with TRBD1. Looked up from germline, CDR1 is SNHLY and CDR2 is FYNNEI. The CDR3 is 15 residues long. With V trimmed by 6 bases and J by 3 bases, 10 bases remained unmatched. DNA for the CDR3: TGTGCCAGCAGAGAGACAGGGTTAGGCGACTATGGCTACACCTTC. Its protein product is CASRETGLGDYGYTF. Using reference TRBV2 and TRBJ1-2 for the parts outside the CDR3, the full variable domain is EPEVTQTPSHQVTQMGQEVILRCVPISNHLYFYWYRQILGQKVEFLVSFYNNEISEKSEIFDDQFSVERPDGSNFTLKIRSTKLEDSAMYFCASRETGLGDYGYTFGSGTRLTVV.

The chain combines TRBV10-3 with TRBJ2-7; weak D call: TRBD2 (7 bases). Trimming removed 10 bases from V and 0 bases from J, with 16 bases in between. The germline CDR1 and CDR2 sequences are ENHRY and SYGVKD. The CDR3 is made up of 14 amino acids. CDR3 sequence (DNA): TGTGCCACGGGGGGCCGGGACACCTCCTACGAGCAGTACTTC. Translating gives CATGGRDTSYEQYF.

The genes are TRBV19 and TRBJ1-1, with 7 bases that match TRBD1. CDR1 is LNHDA, CDR2 SQIVND, per germline (reference sequence). The CDR3 extends over 14 amino acids. Trimming cost V 2 bases and J 3 bases; bases outside gene matches: 3. For the CDR3, the DNA is TGTGCCAGTAGTATAAACAGGGGCTACACTGAAGCTTTCTTT. Encoded protein: CASSINRGYTEAFF.

This chain connects TRBV9 to TRBJ2-2; 8 nucleotides line up with TRBD2. Germline CDR1 and CDR2: SGDLS and YYNGEE. CDR3 size: 15 residues. J was trimmed by 6 bases and V by 4 bases; bases with no gene match: 8. Here the CDR3 reads CASSTGLAWPGELFF. Written as DNA, the CDR3 is TGTGCCAGCAGCACCGGACTAGCTTGGCCCGGGGAGCTGTTTTTT.

The chain recombines TRBV25-1 with TRBJ2-3, with 10 bases identical to TRBD1. Germline V lookup: CDR1 MGHDK, CDR2 SYGVNS. The CDR3 consists of 17 residues. V shed 0 bases and J 5 bases; nucleotides not matched to a gene: 8. The chain's CDR3 is CASSEYTPDRGRDTQYF. The CDR3 DNA reads as TGTGCCAGCAGTGAATATACTCCGGACAGGGGGAGAGATACGCAGTATTTT. Looking up the rest from reference TRBV25-1 and TRBJ2-3 gives the full variable domain: EADIYQTPRYLVIGTGKKITLECSQTMGHDKMYWYQQDPGMELHLIHYSYGVNSTEKGDLSSESTVSRIRTEHFPLTLESARPSHTSQYLCASSEYTPDRGRDTQYFGPGTRLTVL.

The chain recombines TRBV5-1 with TRBJ2-1; weak D call: TRBD2 (6 bases). CDR3 length equals 13 residues. CDR1 and CDR2 from the germline V gene are SGHRS and YFSETQ. V dropped 1 base and J dropped 7 bases, with 9 bases sitting between them. CDR3 nucleotide sequence: TGCGCCAGCAGCTTGAACGGGAGAAATGAGCAGTTCTTC. Translating gives CASSLNGRNEQFF.

This chain's CDR3 is CASSLLGGEQYF. The CDR3, as DNA: TGTGCCAGCAGTTTGCTGGGGGGGGAGCAGTACTTC. The rearrangement links TRBV28 to TRBJ2-7; the match to TRBD2 covers 7 bases. This CDR3 is built from 12 residues. J gave up 7 bases and V 3 bases, and 3 bases lay outside the gene matches. Germline V lookup: CDR1 MDHEN, CDR2 SYDVKM.